This T cell receptor beta chain was profiled in a study of cytomegalovirus exposure and HLA in healthy donors. This table comes from immunoSEQ multiplex PCR, and its TCRdb copy is limited to in-frame clones, with some not included. The data show hundreds of thousands of clones, more than 75% seen once. Notes on the study in general: First-cohort TCR clusters tended to co-occur in the 95 to 150 validation repertoires, a later analysis found.

Germline V gene sequence: CDR1 MDHEN, CDR2 SYDVKM. This CDR3 region has 14 residues. The V end was cut by 7 bases, the J end by 1 base, with 8 bases between. Separate from the approximately 700-subject first cohort was the roughly 130-subject validation cohort, to which the donors belonged. About this clone itself: The antigen is undetermined.

Material for sequencing was PBMCs. The chain links TRBV28 to TRBJ1-6; the D is unclear. This TCR derives from a man between 18 and 35 years old in good health and CMV-seronegative. The CDR3 is CASTGISYNSPLHF. CDR3 DNA: TGTGCCAGCACCGGGATTTCCTATAATTCACCCCTCCACTTT.